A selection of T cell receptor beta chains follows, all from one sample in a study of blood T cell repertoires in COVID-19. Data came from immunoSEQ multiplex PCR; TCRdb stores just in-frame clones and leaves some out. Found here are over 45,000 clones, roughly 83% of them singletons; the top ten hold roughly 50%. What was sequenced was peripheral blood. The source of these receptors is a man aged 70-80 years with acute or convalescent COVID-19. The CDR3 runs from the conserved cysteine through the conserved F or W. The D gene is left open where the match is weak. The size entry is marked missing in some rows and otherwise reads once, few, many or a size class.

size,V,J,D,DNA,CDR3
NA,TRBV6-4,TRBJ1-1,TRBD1,TGTGCCAGCAGTGCCGACAGGGGGGGCACTGAAGCTTTCTTT,CASSADRGGTEAFF
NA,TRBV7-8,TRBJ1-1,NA,TGTGCCAGCAGCTTAGCGCATCCGGCGGGAACTGAAGCTTTCTTT,CASSLAHPAGTEAFF
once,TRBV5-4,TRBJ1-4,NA,TGTGCCAGCAGCTCCGGGGGGATGAGGGAAAAACTGTTTTTT,CASSSGGMREKLFF
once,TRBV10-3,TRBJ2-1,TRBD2,TGTGCCATCAGTTTGTCTAGCGGCGATGAGCAGTTCTTC,CAISLSSGDEQFF
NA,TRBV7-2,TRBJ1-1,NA,TGTGCCACCACGGGGGGGGGCACTGAAGCTTTCTTT,CATTGGGTEAFF
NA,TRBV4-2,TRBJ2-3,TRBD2,TGTGCCAGCAGCCAAGAAGCGGGGGGCCTGATCCGTATAGATACGCAGTATTTT,CASSQEAGGLIRIDTQYF
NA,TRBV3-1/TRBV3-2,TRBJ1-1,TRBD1,TGTGCCAGCAGCCGACAGGGGGGGAGTACTGAAGCTTTCTTT,CASSRQGGSTEAFF
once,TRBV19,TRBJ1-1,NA,TGTGCCAGTAACAGTGAAGGGAACACTGAAGCTTTCTTT,CASNSEGNTEAFF
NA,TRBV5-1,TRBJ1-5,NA,TGCGCCAGCAGCTTGAAGGGAGAAGGCAATCAGCCCCAGCATTTT,CASSLKGEGNQPQHF
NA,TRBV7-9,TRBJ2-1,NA,TGTGCCAGCAGCTTAACGGATAGCGGATACAATGAGCAGTTCTTC,CASSLTDSGYNEQFF
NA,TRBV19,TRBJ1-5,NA,TGTGCCAGTGCCCCCACAAGAGGGCAGCCCCAGCATTTT,CASAPTRGQPQHF
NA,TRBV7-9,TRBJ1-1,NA,TGTGCCAGCAGCTTTCGGAGTGAAGCTTTCTTT,CASSFRSEAFF
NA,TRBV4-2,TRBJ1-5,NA,TGTGCCAGCAGCCAAGATTTGAGGGGCAGGAGGGAACAGCCCCAGCATTTT,CASSQDLRGRREQPQHF
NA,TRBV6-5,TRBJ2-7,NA,TGTGCCAGCAGTTCCACAGGAGCACCCTACGAGCAGTACTTC,CASSSTGAPYEQYF
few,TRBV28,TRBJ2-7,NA,TGTGCCAGCAGTTCCGGGACTAAAGGGGGTGAGCAGTACTTC,CASSSGTKGGEQYF
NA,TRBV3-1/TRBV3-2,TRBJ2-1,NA,TGTGCCAGCAGCTCCACGAGGAATGAGCAGTTCTTC,CASSSTRNEQFF
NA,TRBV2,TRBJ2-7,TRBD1,TGTGCCAGCAGGACAGGGGGCTACGAGCAGTACTTC,CASRTGGYEQYF
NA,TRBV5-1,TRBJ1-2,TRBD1,TGCGCCAGTGGCGAACCGGGACAGGGGACTTTCGATGGCTACACCTTC,CASGEPGQGTFDGYTF
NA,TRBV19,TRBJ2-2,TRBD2,TGTGCCAGTAGTACAGGACTAGAAGGGAGCACCGGGGAGCTGTTTTTT,CASSTGLEGSTGELFF
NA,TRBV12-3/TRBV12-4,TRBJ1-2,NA,TGTGCCAGCAGTCGCCGCAGGGGTGGCGGCTACACCTTC,CASSRRRGGGYTF
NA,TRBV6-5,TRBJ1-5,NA,TGTGCCAGCAGTCAACGACGGGATCAGCCCCAGCATTTT,CASSQRRDQPQHF
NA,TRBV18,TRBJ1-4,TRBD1,TGTGCCAGCTCCAGGGGGGAGAATGAAAAACTGTTTTTT,CASSRGENEKLFF
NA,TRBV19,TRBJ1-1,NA,TGTGCCAGTATCTCTGGGGGGGTGAACACTGAAGCTTTCTTT,CASISGGVNTEAFF
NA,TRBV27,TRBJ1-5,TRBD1,TGTGCCAGCAGTCCGACCGGGACAGAGAGCAATCAGCCCCAGCATTTT,CASSPTGTESNQPQHF
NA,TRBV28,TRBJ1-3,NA,TGTGCCAGCACGTTGGCTTACTCTGGAAACACCATATATTTT,CASTLAYSGNTIYF
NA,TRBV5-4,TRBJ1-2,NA,TGTGCCAGCAGCGAGGGACTTCGGATGGGCTATGGCTACACCTTC,CASSEGLRMGYGYTF
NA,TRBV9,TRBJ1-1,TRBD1,TGTGCCAGCAGCGCGGGACAGGACACTGAAGCTTTCTTT,CASSAGQDTEAFF
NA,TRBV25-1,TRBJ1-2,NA,TGTGCCAGCAGTGTGCAGGAGGGCTATGGCTACACCTTC,CASSVQEGYGYTF
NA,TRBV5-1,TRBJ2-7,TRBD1,TGCGCCAGCAGCACGGGAAGGCAGGGGGCCTCCGAGCAGTACTTC,CASSTGRQGASEQYF
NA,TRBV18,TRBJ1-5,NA,TGTGCCAGCTCGTCCACAGGGTCGGATCAGCCCCAGCATTTT,CASSSTGSDQPQHF
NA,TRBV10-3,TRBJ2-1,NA,TGTGCCATCAAGAAACAGGGCAATGAGCAGTTCTTC,CAIKKQGNEQFF
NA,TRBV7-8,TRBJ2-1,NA,TGTGCCAGCAGCTTTGGCAGGAAGAATGAGCAGTTCTTC,CASSFGRKNEQFF
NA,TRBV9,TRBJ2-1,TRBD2,TGTGCCAGCGGGGCTGAGGGACTAGCTTACAATGAGCAGTTCTTC,CASGAEGLAYNEQFF
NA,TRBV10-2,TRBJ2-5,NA,TGCGCCAGCAGTGAGTTGGGGGCGTACCAAGAGACCCAGTACTTC,CASSELGAYQETQYF
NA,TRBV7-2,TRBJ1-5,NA,TGTGCCAGCACCCTAACGCCGGGGAATCAGCCCCAGCATTTT,CASTLTPGNQPQHF
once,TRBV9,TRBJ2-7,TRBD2,TGTGCCAGCAGCAGGACTAGCGGGAGCTCCTACGAGCAGTACTTC,CASSRTSGSSYEQYF
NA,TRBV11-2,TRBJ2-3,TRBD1,TGTGCCAGCAGCTTAACAGGGGTCGCAGATACGCAGTATTTT,CASSLTGVADTQYF
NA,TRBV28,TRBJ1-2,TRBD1,TGTGCCAGCAGTCTGGGACAGTTCTATGGCTACACCTTC,CASSLGQFYGYTF
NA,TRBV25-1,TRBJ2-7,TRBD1,TGTGCCAGCAGTGGGTACACCGGGACAGGGCTTTACGAGCAGTACTTC,CASSGYTGTGLYEQYF
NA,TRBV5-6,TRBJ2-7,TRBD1,TGTGCCAGCAGCTCGAGCCGACAGGGATACTCCTACGAGCAGTACTTC,CASSSSRQGYSYEQYF
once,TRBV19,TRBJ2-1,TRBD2,TGTGCCAGTAGCCATACTAGCGGGAGGGACAATGAGCAGTTCTTC,CASSHTSGRDNEQFF
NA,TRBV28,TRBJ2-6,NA,TGTGCCAGCAGTCGGTCTGGGGCCAACGTCCTGACTTTC,CASSRSGANVLTF
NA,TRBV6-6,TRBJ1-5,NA,TGTGCCAGCAGTTACCGGGACATACAAGGCAATCAGCCCCAGCATTTT,CASSYRDIQGNQPQHF
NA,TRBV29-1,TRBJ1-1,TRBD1,TGCAGCGTCGCGGGACAGGGGGACACTGAAGCTTTCTTT,CSVAGQGDTEAFF
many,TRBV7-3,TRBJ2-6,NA,TGTGCCAGCAGCTTAGACAGCTCTGGGGCCAACGTCCTGACTTTC,CASSLDSSGANVLTF
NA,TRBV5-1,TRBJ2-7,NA,TGCGCCAGCAGCTCGGATGCTTGGGCGAGCTCCTACGAGCAGTACTTC,CASSSDAWASSYEQYF
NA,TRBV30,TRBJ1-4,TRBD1,TGTGCCTGGAGTAGAGGGGGCAGGACGACTAATGAAAAACTGTTTTTT,CAWSRGGRTTNEKLFF
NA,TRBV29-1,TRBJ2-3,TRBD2,TGCAGCGTTGAACTAGCGGGAGCCACAGATACGCAGTATTTT,CSVELAGATDTQYF
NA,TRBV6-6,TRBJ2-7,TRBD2,TGTGCCAGCAGTCCAGCCGAGGGGGTAGCGGGAGTGTACGAGCAGTACTTC,CASSPAEGVAGVYEQYF
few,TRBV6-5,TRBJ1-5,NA,TGTGCCAGCGCTATCCCCTTGGGGGGTAATCAGCCCCAGCATTTT,CASAIPLGGNQPQHF
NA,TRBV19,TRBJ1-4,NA,TGTGCCAGTAGTATGATGTCCGCGAATGAAAAACTGTTTTTT,CASSMMSANEKLFF